This T cell receptor beta chain was sequenced in a study of shared clonotypes between healthy human individuals. Study as a whole: CD4 naive and memory got three plates each, CD8 naive two, CD8 memory one. Study-wide results and caveats: Compared with memory subsets, naive subsets generally had larger estimated richness. Sharing across four donors was highest in naive CD4 (approximately 5%) and lowest in memory CD8 (approximately 0.4%).

Trimming removed 6 bases from V and 3 bases from J, with 11 bases in between. Germline-derived CDR1 and CDR2 are MNHNY and SVGAGI (reference sequence). CDR3 length equals 14 residues. About this clone: Antigen specificity is unknown.

TCRdb's table, derived via immunoSEQ multiplex PCR, lists solely in-frame clones and lacks some. The top ten hold around 0.13% of the sample, which has about 2 million clones, around 95% seen once. It was into CD45RA+ naive and CD45RA-negative memory subsets that the CD4+ cells were split. The rearrangement links TRBV6-6 to TRBJ2-2; D may be TRBD2 (5 bases). Sequencing input: naive CD4+ T cells sorted from blood. The sample's subset: CD45RA+ positively selected. This sequence originates from a man aged 18-30 years in good health. CDR3 sequence: CASSRTAHTGELFF. The CDR3 coding sequence is TGTGCCAGCAGCCGGACTGCTCACACCGGGGAGCTGTTTTTT.